This T cell receptor beta chain was identified in a study of CD8+ T cells in alopecia areata. On the study more broadly: Dosing with tofacitinib proceeded for 6 to 18 months, followed by 6 months off drug.

From germline, CDR1 is MRHNA and CDR2 SNTAGT. This CDR3 has 15 amino acids. V was clipped by 4 bases and J by 4 bases; unmatched bases: 3. Regarding treatment: oral pan-JAK inhibitor, 5-10 mg twice daily. It was from alopecia areata patients that lesional scalp punch biopsies and peripheral blood were collected. As the sequencing template, cDNA was produced by extracting RNA and reverse transcribing it. Some clones are missing from TCRdb's copy, which holds only in-frame ones; the method was immunoSEQ multiplex PCR. This sample carries under 25,000 clones, 50% to 60% of them seen once, and the ten largest clones take around 8%.

The sequence was collected from a human donor with alopecia areata. The source was skin, collected at week 4, from a patient treated with tofacitinib. The chain carries TRBV6-4 and TRBJ2-2; TRBD1 agrees at 10 bases. The CDR3 reads CASSVGTGATGELFF. As DNA, the CDR3 is TGTGCCAGCAGTGTCGGGACAGGGGCCACCGGGGAGCTGTTTTTT.